This paragraph covers one T cell receptor beta chain sequence. Its antigen is currently not known. There are no base qualities to consult, and no much larger clone falls within one base. The source of the sample is a study of blood T cells in healthy people across ages (dated by TCRdb to between 2015 and 2017). For context, the study as a whole: In model experiments, template switching captured about one uniquely barcoded TCR beta cDNA molecule for every two T cells. Age-related changes in TCR beta repertoire diversity were measured in the study by deep sequencing normalized with unique cDNA molecular identifiers. Using the same blood draw, the study looked at two additional independent replicas of 1 million unique cDNA reads for two donors, one aged 18 to 30 and the other aged 80 or older. To avoid experimental bias, donors of different ages were distributed randomly across sequencing lanes. Donors were grouped into four age groups: young (average roughly 17 years), middle-aged (39), aged (62) and long-lived (approximately 82).

Libraries were prepared through 5' RACE. A second PCR of roughly 7 to 11 cycles was performed with a sample-barcoded 5' primer and a J-beta primer mix. Each TCR beta cDNA molecule received a unique molecular identifier from a template-switch 5' adaptor carrying 12 random nucleotides. Each sample yielded at least 3 million CDR3-containing paired-end reads. The Mint cDNA synthesis kit, primed by a TRBC-specific oligonucleotide, was used to synthesize first-strand cDNA from all RNA. After uracil-DNA glycosylase treatment, a first 18-cycle PCR used universal primers M1SS and BC2_uni_R on all cDNA. The original pipeline was this. For normalization, 1 million high-quality reads were randomly selected from each sample, with every read carrying a distinct molecular identifier. Instead of being binned into consensus sequences, reads that shared molecular identifiers were thrown out. CDR3 identification, clonotype clustering and error correction used MiTCR with a Q25 quality threshold and the strictest error-elimination algorithm. Lower-bound total TCR beta diversity was estimated with a nonparametric unseen species model using Euler transformation. The public reads were reanalyzed by TCRdb: fastp trimming at Q25, MiXCR alignment, in-frame beta chains only. Entries that share a CDR3 protein sequence are merged under the most common genes and DNA. The V and J calls, along with clone size, are taken from TCRdb and not from the paper's own processing. Recorded for this sample are around 1,900,000 distinct CDR3 sequences; 39% of them occurred a single time. About 23% of the sample is taken by the ten largest.

The V and J ends are trimmed by 0 bases and 4 bases, leaving 10 bases between them. CDR1 and CDR2 are drawn from the germline V gene: LGHNA, YNFKEQ. The CDR3 runs 14 amino acids, cysteine and phenylalanine included. Just CDR3 DNA is preserved here, 42 bases in frame from base 1. The donors were under 40 Caucasian individuals from Russia, aged roughly 6 to 90 years, who were systemically healthy. Each donor gave 8 to 10 milliliters of peripheral blood, collected into EDTA-treated Vacutainer tubes. PBMCs were isolated by Ficoll-Paque density-gradient centrifugation, with at least 6.5 million obtained per sample. Trizol reagent was used to extract total RNA from the PBMCs, yielding at least 6 micrograms per sample. Naive CD45RAhigh/CD27high T cell percentages were measured by flow cytometry on a PBMC aliquot from every donor. The investigation overall reported the following: A strong correlation was found between observed TCR beta diversity and the percentage of naive T cells measured by flow cytometry. Because the CMV infection status of the donors was unknown, age-related changes in expanded clonotypes may potentially have been confounded. Compared with the aged group, more naive CD4+ T cells, fewer expanded clones and increased TCR diversity were shown by the long-lived group, suggesting age selection. Conclusive comparison of naive and antigen-experienced compartments was prevented by the profiling of bulk unsorted PBMCs. Estimates of total diversity based on one million sequenced T cells were regarded as lower bounds and as underestimates. As age increased, observed TCR beta diversity per million T cells dropped in a roughly linear way, and a significant reduction was already evident by age around 41.

The chain employs TRBV4-2 and TRBJ2-7; too little of a D gene remains to name it. The specimen sequenced was blood. The clonotype was recovered from a human donor in good health. This receptor carries the CDR3 CASSQEEQGYEQYF. The nucleotide sequence reads as follows: TGTGCCAGCAGCCAAGAGGAGCAAGGGTACGAGCAGTACTTC.